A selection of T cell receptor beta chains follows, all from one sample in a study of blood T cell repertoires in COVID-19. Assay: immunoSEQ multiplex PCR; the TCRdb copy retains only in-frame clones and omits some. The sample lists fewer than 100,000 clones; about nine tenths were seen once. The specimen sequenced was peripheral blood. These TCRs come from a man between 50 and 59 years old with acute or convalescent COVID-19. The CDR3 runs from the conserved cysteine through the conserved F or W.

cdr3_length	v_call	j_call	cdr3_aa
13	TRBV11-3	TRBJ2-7	CASSTEGALEQYF
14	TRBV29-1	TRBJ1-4	CSVIGQGEAEKLFF
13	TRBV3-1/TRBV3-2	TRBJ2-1	CASSQDPRYEQFF
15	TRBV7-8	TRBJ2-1	CASSRGRTQGGEQFF
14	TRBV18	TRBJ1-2	CASTDRLANYGYTF
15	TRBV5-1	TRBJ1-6	CASSSDRVSYSPLHF
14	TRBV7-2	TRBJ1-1	CASSLGGQGYEAFF
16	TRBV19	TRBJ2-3	CASSIGGGRLGDTQYF
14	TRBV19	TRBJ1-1	CASSIAGWGTEAFF
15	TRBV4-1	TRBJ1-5	CASSPTGLRNQPQHF
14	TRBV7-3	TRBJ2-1	CASSLYGGTNEQFF
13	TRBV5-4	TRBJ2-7	CAIGLPDSYEQYF
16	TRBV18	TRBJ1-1	CASSRQGGGWNTEAFF
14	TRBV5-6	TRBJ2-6	CASSLGEGSLVLTF
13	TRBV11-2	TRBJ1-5	CAIQGARNQPQHF
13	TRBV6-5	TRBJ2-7	CASSYSLRQGEYF
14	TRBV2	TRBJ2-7	CASSYSGMGYEQYF
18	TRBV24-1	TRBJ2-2	CATSESSGLAGPTGELFF
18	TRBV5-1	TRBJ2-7	CASPLARGPEDHSYEQYF
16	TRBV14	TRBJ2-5	CASSQGMTSPKETQYF
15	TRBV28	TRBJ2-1	CASSFERERYNEQFF
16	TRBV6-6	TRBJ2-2	CASSYKGRSNTGELFF
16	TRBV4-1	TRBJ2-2	CASSQELAGGTGELFF
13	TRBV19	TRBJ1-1	CASSTYRETEAFF
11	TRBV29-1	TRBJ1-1	CSALPTAVAFF
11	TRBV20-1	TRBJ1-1	CSAAGGDEAFF
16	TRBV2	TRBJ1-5	CASSERSGTGVAAQHF
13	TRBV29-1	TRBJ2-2	CSVVGQTTGELFF
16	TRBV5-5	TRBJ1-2	CASSSDQQQGTQGYTF
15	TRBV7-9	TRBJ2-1	CASSLAGTWMNEQFF
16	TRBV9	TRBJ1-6	CASSVYDVIDNSPLHF
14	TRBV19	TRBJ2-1	CASSLGLSKGEQFF
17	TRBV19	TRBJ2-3	CASSIDPSGRGIDTQYF
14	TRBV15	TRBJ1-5	CATSRVLSNQPQHF
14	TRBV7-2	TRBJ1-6	CASRGGLYNSPLHF
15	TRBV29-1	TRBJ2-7	CSVEIGRGSSYEQYF
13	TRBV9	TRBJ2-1	CASSGGIVHEQFF
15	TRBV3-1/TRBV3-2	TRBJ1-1	CASSQAGGGNTEAFF
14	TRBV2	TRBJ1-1	CASSVKEQGVEAFF
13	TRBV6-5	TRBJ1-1	CASRDRGDVEAFF
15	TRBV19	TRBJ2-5	CASSMGQGFQETQYF
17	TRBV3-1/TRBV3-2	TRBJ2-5	CASSPQSGGKSRETQYF
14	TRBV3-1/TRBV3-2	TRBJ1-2	CASSLWTGFYGYTF
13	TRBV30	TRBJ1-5	CAWSPQGIQPQHF
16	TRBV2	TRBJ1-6	CASSADRSSYNSPLHF
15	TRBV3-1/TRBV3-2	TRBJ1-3	CASSQDRSSGNTIYF